The TCR beta chain under discussion was sequenced for a study of blood T cell repertoires in COVID-19. This CDR3 contains 14 residues. The V and J ends lost 3 bases and 2 bases, in that order; junction bases with no gene match: 5. Per germline, CDR1 GTSNPN and CDR2 SVGIG (reference sequence). Source study methods: Nucleated cell counts were estimated from reference gene primer amplification. Sequencing was performed with immunoSEQ multiplex PCR; in TCRdb, only in-frame clones are kept and a portion is missing. That table supplies the V and J calls and clone size; D and trimming were determined from the DNA. This table holds about 300,000 clones, 65% to 90% found once.

This clonotype originated in a human donor in a cohort sampled during active COVID-19. The V call is TRBV30, the J call TRBJ2-3; 7 bases agree with TRBD1. The sequenced material came from peripheral blood. The CDR3 spells CAWSKTGSTDTQYF. CDR3 nucleotide sequence: TGTGCCTGGAGCAAGACAGGGTCCACAGATACGCAGTATTTT.